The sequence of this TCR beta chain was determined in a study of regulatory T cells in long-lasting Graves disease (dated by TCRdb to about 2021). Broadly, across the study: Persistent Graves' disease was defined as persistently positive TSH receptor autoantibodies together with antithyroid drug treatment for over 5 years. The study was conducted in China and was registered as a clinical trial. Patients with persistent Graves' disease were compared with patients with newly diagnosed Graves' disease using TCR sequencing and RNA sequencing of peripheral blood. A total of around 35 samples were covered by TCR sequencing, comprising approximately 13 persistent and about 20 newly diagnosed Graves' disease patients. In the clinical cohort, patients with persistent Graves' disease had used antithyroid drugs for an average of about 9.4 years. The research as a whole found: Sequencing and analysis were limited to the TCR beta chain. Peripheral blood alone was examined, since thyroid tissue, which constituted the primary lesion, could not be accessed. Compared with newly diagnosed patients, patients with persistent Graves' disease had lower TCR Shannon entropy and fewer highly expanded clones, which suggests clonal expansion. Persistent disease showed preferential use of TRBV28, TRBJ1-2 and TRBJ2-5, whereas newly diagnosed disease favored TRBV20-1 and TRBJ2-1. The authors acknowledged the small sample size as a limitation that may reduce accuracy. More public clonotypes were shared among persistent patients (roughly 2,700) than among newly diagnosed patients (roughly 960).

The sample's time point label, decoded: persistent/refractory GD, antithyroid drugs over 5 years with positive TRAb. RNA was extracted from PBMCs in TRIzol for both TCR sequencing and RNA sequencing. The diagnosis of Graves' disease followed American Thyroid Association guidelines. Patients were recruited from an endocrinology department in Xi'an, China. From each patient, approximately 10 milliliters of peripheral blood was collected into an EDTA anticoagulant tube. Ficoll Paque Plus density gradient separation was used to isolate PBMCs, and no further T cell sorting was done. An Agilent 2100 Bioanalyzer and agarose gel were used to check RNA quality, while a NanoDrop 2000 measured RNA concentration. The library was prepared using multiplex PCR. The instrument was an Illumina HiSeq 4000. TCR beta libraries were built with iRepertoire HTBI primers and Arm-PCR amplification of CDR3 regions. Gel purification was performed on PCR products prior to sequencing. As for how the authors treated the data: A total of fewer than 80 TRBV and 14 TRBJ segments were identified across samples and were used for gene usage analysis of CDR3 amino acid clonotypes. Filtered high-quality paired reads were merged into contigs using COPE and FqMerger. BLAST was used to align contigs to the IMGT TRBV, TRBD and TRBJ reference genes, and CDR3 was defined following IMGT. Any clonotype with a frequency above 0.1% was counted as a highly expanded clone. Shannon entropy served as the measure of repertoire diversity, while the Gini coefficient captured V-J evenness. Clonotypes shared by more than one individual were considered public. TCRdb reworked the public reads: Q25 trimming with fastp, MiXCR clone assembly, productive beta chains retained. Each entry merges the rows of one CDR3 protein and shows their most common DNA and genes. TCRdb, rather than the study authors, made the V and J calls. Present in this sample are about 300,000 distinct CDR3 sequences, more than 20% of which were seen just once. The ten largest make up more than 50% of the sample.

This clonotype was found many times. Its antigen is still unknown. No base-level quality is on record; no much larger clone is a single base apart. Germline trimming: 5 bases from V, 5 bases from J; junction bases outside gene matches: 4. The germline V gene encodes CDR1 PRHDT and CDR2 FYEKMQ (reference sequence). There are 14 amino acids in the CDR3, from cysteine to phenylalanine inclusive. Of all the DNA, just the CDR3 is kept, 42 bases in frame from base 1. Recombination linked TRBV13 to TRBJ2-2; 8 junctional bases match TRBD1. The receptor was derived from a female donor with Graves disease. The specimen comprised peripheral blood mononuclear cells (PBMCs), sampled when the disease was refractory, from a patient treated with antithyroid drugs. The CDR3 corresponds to CASSTRTGTGELFF. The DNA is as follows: TGTGCCAGCAGCACCCGGACAGGGACCGGGGAGCTGTTTTTT.